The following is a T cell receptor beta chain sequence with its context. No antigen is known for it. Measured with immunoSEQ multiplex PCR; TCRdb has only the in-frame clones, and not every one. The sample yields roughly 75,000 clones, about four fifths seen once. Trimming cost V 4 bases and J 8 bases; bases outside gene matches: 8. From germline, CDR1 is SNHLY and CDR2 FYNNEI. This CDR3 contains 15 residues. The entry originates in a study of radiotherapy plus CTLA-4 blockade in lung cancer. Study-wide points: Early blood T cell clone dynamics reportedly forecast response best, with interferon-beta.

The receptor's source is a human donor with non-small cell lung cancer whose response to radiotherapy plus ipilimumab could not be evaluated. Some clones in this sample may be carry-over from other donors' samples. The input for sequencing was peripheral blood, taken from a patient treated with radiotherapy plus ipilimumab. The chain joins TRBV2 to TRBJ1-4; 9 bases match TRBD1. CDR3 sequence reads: CASSVGTGRIEKLFF. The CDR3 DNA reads TGTGCCAGCAGTGTCGGGACAGGGCGGATCGAAAAACTGTTTTTT. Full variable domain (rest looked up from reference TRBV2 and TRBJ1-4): EPEVTQTPSHQVTQMGQEVILRCVPISNHLYFYWYRQILGQKVEFLVSFYNNEISEKSEIFDDQFSVERPDGSNFTLKIRSTKLEDSAMYFCASSVGTGRIEKLFFGSGTQLSVL.